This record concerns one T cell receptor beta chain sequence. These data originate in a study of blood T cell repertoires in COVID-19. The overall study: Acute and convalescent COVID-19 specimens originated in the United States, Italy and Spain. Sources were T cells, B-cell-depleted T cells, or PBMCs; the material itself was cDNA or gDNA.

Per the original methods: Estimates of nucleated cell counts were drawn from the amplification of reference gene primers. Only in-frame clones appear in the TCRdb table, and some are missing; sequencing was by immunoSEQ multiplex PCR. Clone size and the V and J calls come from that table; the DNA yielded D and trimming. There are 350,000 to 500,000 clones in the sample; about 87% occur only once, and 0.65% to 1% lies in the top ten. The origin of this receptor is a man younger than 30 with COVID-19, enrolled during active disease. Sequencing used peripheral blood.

The CDR3 is CASSIQGTYNEQFF. The DNA of the CDR3 is TGTGCCAGCAGCATACAGGGAACCTACAATGAGCAGTTCTTC. The gene calls are TRBV13 and TRBJ2-1; D might be TRBD1 (6 bases). Germline loops: CDR1 PRHDT, CDR2 FYEKMQ (reference sequence). The V end lost 5 bases, the J end lost 2 bases, and 10 bases lay between the germline ends. This CDR3 region has 14 residues.